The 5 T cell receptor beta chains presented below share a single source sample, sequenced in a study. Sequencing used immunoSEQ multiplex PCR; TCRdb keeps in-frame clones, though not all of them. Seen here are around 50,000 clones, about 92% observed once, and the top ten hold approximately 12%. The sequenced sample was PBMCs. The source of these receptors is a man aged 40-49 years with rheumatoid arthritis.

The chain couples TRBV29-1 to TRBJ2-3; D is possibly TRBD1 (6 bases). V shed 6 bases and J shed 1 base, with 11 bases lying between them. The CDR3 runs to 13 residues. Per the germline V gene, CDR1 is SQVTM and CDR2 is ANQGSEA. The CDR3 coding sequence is TGCAGCGTCAGGGGCCGGGGCACAGATACGCAGTATTTT. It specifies CSVRGRGTDTQYF.

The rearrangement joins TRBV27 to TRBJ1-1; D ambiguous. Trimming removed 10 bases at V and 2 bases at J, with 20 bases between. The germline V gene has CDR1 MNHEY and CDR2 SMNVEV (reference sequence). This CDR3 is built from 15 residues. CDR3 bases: TGTGCCACCCGCCTACGGCAGCGATCTAACACTGAAGCTTTCTTT. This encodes CATRLRQRSNTEAFF.

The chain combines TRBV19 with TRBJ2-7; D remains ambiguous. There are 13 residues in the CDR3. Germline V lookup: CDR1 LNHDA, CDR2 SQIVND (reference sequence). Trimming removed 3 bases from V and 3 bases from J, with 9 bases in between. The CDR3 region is CASSIGPFYEQYF. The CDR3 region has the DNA TGTGCCAGTAGTATTGGTCCGTTCTACGAGCAGTACTTC.

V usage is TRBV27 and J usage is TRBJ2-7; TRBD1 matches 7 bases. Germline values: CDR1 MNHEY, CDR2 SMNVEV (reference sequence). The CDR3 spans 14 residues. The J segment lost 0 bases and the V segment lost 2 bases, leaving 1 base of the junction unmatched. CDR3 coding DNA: TGTGCCAGCAGTTTAGGGACAGCCTCCTACGAGCAGTACTTC. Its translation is CASSLGTASYEQYF.

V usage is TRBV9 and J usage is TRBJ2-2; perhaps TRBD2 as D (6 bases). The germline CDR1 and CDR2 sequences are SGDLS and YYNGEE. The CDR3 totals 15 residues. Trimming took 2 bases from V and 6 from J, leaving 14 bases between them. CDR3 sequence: CASSVGGVLAGELFF. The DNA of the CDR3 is TGTGCCAGCAGCGTGGGCGGGGTTCTGGCCGGGGAGCTGTTTTTT.